The sequence of this T cell receptor (beta chain) was determined in a study of shared clonotypes between healthy human individuals. The study's findings and limits: Richness estimates generally favored naive over memory subsets. A limitation of the genetic and exposure-history diversity represented arose from few donors.

The material for each subset, its genomic DNA, was split evenly across several immunoSEQ plates. Profiled with immunoSEQ multiplex PCR; TCRdb holds only in-frame clones, not every one. The repertoire holds about 600,000 clones, with almost 97% as singletons. V trimming: 8 bases; J trimming: 6 bases; junction bases outside the gene matches: 13. Germline V gene data show CDR1 as MDHEN and CDR2 as SYDVKM. The CDR3 consists of 15 residues. Notes on this clone: Its target is not known.

The chain is built from TRBV28 and TRBJ2-3; 8 nucleotides line up with TRBD2. The sequencing sample was made of naive CD4+ T cells sorted from blood. Regarding subset: CD45RA+ positively selected. The receptor was isolated from a woman in her twenties or thirties in good health. CDR3 sequence: CASFPTSVIRDTQYF. In DNA form, the CDR3 reads TGTGCCAGCTTCCCGACTAGCGTGATACGGGATACGCAGTATTTT.